This T cell receptor beta chain was sequenced for a study of T cell clones after liver transplantation (dated by TCRdb to about 2019). In terms of the full investigation: The samples were obtained from ITN030ST, a randomized trial that attempted immunosuppression withdrawal within 2 years after liver transplantation. After a pre-transplant mixed lymphocyte reaction, TCRbeta sequencing was used to pinpoint donor-reactive T cell clones, which were subsequently tracked in post-transplant blood. As an antigen-independent comparator for the donor-reactive sequences, third party-reactive TCRbeta sequences from pre-transplant MLRs were identified as well. Three of the eight recipients were HCV-positive; the others were transplanted for non-autoimmune, non-viral indications. Until randomization at 12-24 months post-transplant, subjects were given standard immunosuppression, with no induction therapy. Tolerance was defined as complete withdrawal of immunosuppression for at least one year without a rise in liver enzymes beyond twice the upper limit of normal. Blood samples were collected pre-transplant, then pre-randomization ahead of withdrawal, and finally post-randomization once withdrawal had either been completed or failed. The study cohort included 8 liver transplant recipients, of whom 3 were classified as tolerant and 5 as non-tolerant.

The trim is 10 bases for V and 3 bases for J, with a gap of 19 bases between the germline ends. Per the germline V gene, MDHEN is the CDR1 and SYDVKM is the CDR2. The CDR3 sequence holds 14 residues, the cysteine and phenylalanine included. The DNA shown is the 42-base CDR3, in frame from base 1. Frozen genomic DNA underwent high-throughput TCRbeta CDR3 sequencing by immunoSEQ, including PCR amplification, mapping, bias correction and internal controls. The study's processing was this. Only productive rearrangements were retained, and each unique TCRbeta sequence was defined by its CDR3 nucleotide sequence together with its V and J gene. For a sequence to be called donor-reactive, it needed a frequency of at least 0.01% and at least 5-fold expansion in CFSE-low cells compared with unstimulated pre-transplant cells. Per-subject minimum frequency thresholds, based on the lowest-template unstimulated sample, ensured at least 90% detection power. Repertoire turnover was measured by Jensen-Shannon divergence between the top 1000 TCRbeta sequences post- and pre-transplant. Two-sided Fisher's exact tests were used to test for changes in the detection of donor-reactive sequences. TCRdb took this table from immuneACCESS and kept in-frame rearrangements with V and J called. Such tables lack part of the clones; where checked against another copy, unresolved V genes explain under half of the gap, and the rest is unexplained. That table gives V, J and clone size, and the DNA gave D and trimming. Counted in this sample were tens of thousands of clones; around 75% of them appeared once. The top ten constitute approximately 15% of the sample.

The time point label here, explained by the study, means: pre-transplant. Thawed unstimulated PBMCs were stained for CD3, CD4 and CD8 and FACS-sorted into CD3+CD4+ and CD3+CD8+ populations. All 8 studied subjects were randomized to withdrawal of immunosuppression. The Qiagen DNeasy Blood and Tissue Kit was used for isolation of genomic DNA. Overall results and qualifications from the work: A significant post-transplant decrease in circulating donor-reactive CD4 TCRbeta sequences was observed in 5 of 8 subjects, irrespective of tolerance or HCV status. Low numbers of available donor cells limited the measurable donor-reactive repertoire in a couple of subjects. Because of small, heterogeneous patient numbers and non-standardized post-transplant time points, the conclusions were only preliminary. Without allograft tissue specimens, donor-reactive T cells may have migrated into the graft rather than being deleted. Donor-reactive sequences decreased more than third party-reactive sequences, which suggests partial antigen-specific deletion that was not related to withdrawal success. When repertoire turnover was accounted for, significantly reduced detection of donor-reactive sequences was found in 7 of 8 subjects for CD4 and in 8 of 8 subjects for CD8.

On this clone: The target of this receptor is not known. No base quality information exists; no much larger clone differs at one position.

The material sequenced was CD4+ T cells from blood, taken before liver transplant. The chain links TRBV28 with TRBJ2-7; matching of 6 bases hints at TRBD2 as the D gene. The TCR was taken from a human donor who received a liver transplant. The nucleotides are TGTGCCACGTATAGAGGAGGGGTGGACTACGAGCAGTACTTC. It encodes CATYRGGVDYEQYF. The variable domain in full, with residues beyond the CDR3 obtained from the reference TRBV28 and TRBJ2-7 genes, is DVKVTQSSRYLVKRTGEKVFLECVQDMDHENMFWYRQDPGLGLRLIYFSYDVKMKEKGDIPEGYSVSREKKERFSLILESASTNQTSMYLCATYRGGVDYEQYFGPGTRLTVT.